This T cell receptor beta chain was sequenced in a study of naive CD8 T cells in extremely preterm neonates. Study outcomes and limitations: Preterm neonates shared more CDR3 nucleotide sequences (around 2.7%) than older groups. Limitations included small sample size and variable preterm productive templates. iChao1 richness was lowest in preterm neonates, significantly versus all ages.

About this clone: Antigen specificity is unknown.

The protocol was immunoSEQ multiplex PCR, while the TCRdb copy is restricted to in-frame clones and leaves out a portion. The data contain 4,000 to 6,000 clones, 98% of them singletons. Sorted cells: live naive CD8+ T cells, CD45RA+CCR7+, Annexin V-negative. The CDR3 is made up of 17 amino acids. Germline CDR1 and CDR2: SEHNR and FQNEAQ (reference sequence). V was shortened by 0 bases and J by 0 bases, with 15 bases between the two germline ends. The chain employs TRBV7-9 and TRBJ2-7; D not resolved. Sequenced: naive CD8+ T cells from blood. This TCR came from a human donor in good health. The CDR3 bases are TGTGCCAGCAGCTTAGCGCGAGGAGACTCACACTCCTACGAGCAGTACTTC. Its protein product is CASSLARGDSHSYEQYF.